This T cell receptor beta chain was profiled in a study of T cells expressing NK-cell markers. Study-wide context: Within the sequenced cohort of eight donors, seven exhibited HCMV seropositivity and one was seronegative. General study points: The contribution of dominant NKG2C+ clonotypes to CD8+ T cells in roughly 6 donors was about 1.0-7.0%.

Details on this clonotype: What it binds is unknown.

TCRdb derives one entry per CDR3 protein from the 5' RACE reads, leaving out DNA. The table for this sample gives some 390,000 distinct CDR3 sequences. This TCR was recovered from a woman in her fifties or sixties in good health. The sample consisted of blood T cells: a sorted CD56 or NKG2C T cell subset, CD4+ or CD8+ T cells, or bulk PBMC T cells (not recorded which).

CDR3 sequence reads: CASSQGGTAHSGNTIYF. The chain couples TRBV4-1 to TRBJ1-3; TCRdb returns TRBD1, unconfirmable since there is no DNA. Germline CDR1 reads MGHRA; CDR2 reads YSYEKL. This CDR3 has 17 residues.